What follows are 22 T cell receptor beta chains derived from one specimen sequenced in a study of regulatory T cells in long-lasting Graves disease. HTBI primers from iRepertoire and Arm-PCR of CDR3 regions yielded the TCR beta libraries. TCRdb itself ran the multiplex PCR reads through MiXCR, one entry per CDR3 protein. This sample has around 480,000 distinct CDR3 sequences, with around 15% found just once. Time point meaning: newly diagnosed GD, antithyroid drugs for less than 3 months. With RNA extracted from PBMCs as input, the TCR library was made. Separately, the same data were catalogued under a study of T cells in Graves' hyperthyroidism and ophthalmopathy.

This specimen consisted of peripheral blood mononuclear cells (PBMCs), obtained at new diagnosis, from a patient treated with antithyroid drugs. The source is a man in his forties or fifties with Graves disease.

This clonotype appeared many times. The chain couples TRBV2 to TRBJ2-7; 9 nucleotides match TRBD1. The J segment lost 4 bases and the V segment lost 6 bases, leaving 7 bases of the junction unmatched. This CDR3 has 14 residues. The V gene's germline CDR1 is SNHLY and CDR2 FYNNEI. DNA of the CDR3: TGTGCCAGCAGCCTCGGACAGGGGAGGTACGAGCAGTACTTC. The encoded protein is CASSLGQGRYEQYF.

Of note for this clonotype: This could be a read error, since a much larger clone is one nucleotide away. The chain has TRBV4-1 and TRBJ2-7, with 7 bases that match TRBD1. The ends lost 4 bases at V and 5 bases at J; junction bases unmatched: 11. The CDR3 sequence is 15 residues long. Germline CDR1 is MGHRA and CDR2 is YSYEKL. CDR3 loop: CASSLLPGQSHEQYF. In DNA form, the CDR3 reads TGCGCCAGCAGCCTACTGCCGGGACAGAGCCACGAGCAGTACTTC.

This clonotype was counted ten times or more. The chain uses TRBV6-1 and TRBJ2-1; possible D gene TRBD2, 5 bases. The germline gives CDR1 MNHNS, CDR2 SASEGT. V was trimmed by 6 bases and J by 10 bases, leaving 19 bases between them. The length of the CDR3 is 14 residues. The CDR3 loop reads CASRTLTREIEQFF. The CDR3 nucleotides are TGTGCCAGCAGAACCCTTACGAGGGAGATCGAGCAGTTCTTC.

This clonotype was seen at least ten times. The V call is TRBV12-3 or TRBV12-4, the J call TRBJ2-1; no definite D call. The CDR3 sequence is 13 residues long. V lost 5 bases and J lost 6, with 11 bases in between. The CDR3: CASSPSAVNEQFF. In nucleotides, the CDR3 is TGTGCCAGCAGTCCGTCGGCAGTCAATGAGCAGTTCTTC.

This clonotype was seen more than once but under ten times. V and J are TRBV29-1 and TRBJ1-2; D is perhaps TRBD1 (6 bases). Trimming shortened V by 4 bases and J by 4 bases, and 10 bases separated the two germline ends. Per the germline V gene, CDR1 is SQVTM and CDR2 is ANQGSEA. The CDR3 is made up of 12 amino acids. CDR3 sequence reads: CSVGSGAYGYTF. In nucleotides, the CDR3 is TGCAGCGTTGGGTCAGGGGCCTATGGCTACACCTTC.

This clonotype was found a few times. A much larger clone is a single base away; this may be a read error. The chain combines TRBV5-1 with TRBJ2-3; maybe TRBD2 (6 bases). The germline CDR1 and CDR2 sequences are SGHRS and YFSETQ. This CDR3 comprises 15 residues. The ends were cut back, 7 bases at V and 5 bases at J, with 20 bases in the middle. In DNA, the CDR3 is TGCGCCAGCGGTCAGCCACAGAGGAGGGGAGATACGCAGTATTTT. This encodes CASGQPQRRGDTQYF. The complete variable domain, with remaining parts taken from reference TRBV5-1 and TRBJ2-3, reads KAGVTQTPRYLIKTRGQQVTLSCSPISGHRSVSWYQQTPGQGLQFLFEYFSETQRNKGNFPGRFSGRQFSNSRSEMNVSTLELGDSALYLCASGQPQRRGDTQYFGPGTRLTVL.

The V and J genes are TRBV20-1 and TRBJ2-7; 11 nucleotides match TRBD2. Trimming removed 4 bases from V and 4 bases from J; junction bases left unmatched: 9. The germline V gene has CDR1 DFQATT and CDR2 SNEGSKA (reference sequence). The CDR3 consists of 15 residues. CDR3 bases: TGCAGTGCTATTTCCGGGACTAGCGGAAATTACGAGCAGTACTTC. This codes for CSAISGTSGNYEQYF.

In its sample, this clonotype was seen many times. This chain uses TRBV2 with TRBJ2-3; D not resolved. CDR1 and CDR2 (germline): SNHLY, FYNNEI. Trimming took 1 base from V and 5 from J, leaving 13 bases between them. The CDR3 length is 15 residues. CDR3 nucleotide sequence: TGTGCCAGCAGTGAAGACTACTCCCCGGGAGATACGCAGTATTTT. Translated: CASSEDYSPGDTQYF.

The DNA of the CDR3 is TGTGCCAGTAGTATTGACTACAATGAGCAGTTCTTC. Protein sequence: CASSIDYNEQFF. The chain links TRBV19 to TRBJ2-1, with no clear D. CDR1 LNHDA and CDR2 SQIVND come from the germline V gene (reference sequence). The V and J ends lost 3 bases and 3 bases respectively, with 3 bases between them. The CDR3 consists of 12 residues.

This clonotype was found many times. This chain joins TRBV20-1 and TRBJ1-4, with D possibly matching TRBD1 (6 bases). CDR1 is DFQATT and CDR2 is SNEGSKA in the germline V gene (reference sequence). Trimming took 7 bases from V and 5 from J, leaving 11 bases between them. The CDR3 runs to 12 residues. CDR3: CSVRGPNEKLFF. DNA for the CDR3: TGCAGTGTCCGGGGGCCAAATGAAAAACTGTTTTTT.

As concerns this clonotype: This may be a read error, as it is one base from a much larger clone. V is TRBV6-2 or TRBV6-3 and J is TRBJ2-7; 9 positions agree with TRBD1. Germline-derived CDR1 and CDR2 are MNHEY and SVGEGT. J was trimmed by 4 bases and V by 5 bases; bases with no gene match: 9. This CDR3 has 15 amino acids. CDR3 DNA: TGTGCCAGCAGTGAGGGGGACAGGGTCTCTTACGAGCAGTACTTC. It specifies CASSEGDRVSYEQYF.

To note about this clonotype: Germline and junction disagree at one end, which may indicate a read error. The genes are TRBV6-2 or TRBV6-3 and TRBJ2-1, with 10 bases that match TRBD2. CDR1 MNHEY and CDR2 SVGEGT come from the germline V gene. The CDR3 length is 16 residues. CDR3 DNA sequence: TGTGCCACCCGATCGAGCGGGAGGGCCAACTACAATGAGCAGCTCTTC. The encoded protein is CATRSSGRANYNEQLF.

Note on this clonotype: Germline and junction disagree at one end, which may indicate a read error. The CDR3 DNA follows: TGTGCGACAGACGTCTCCGGGGGCAACGTCCTGACTTTC. This translates into CATDVSGGNVLTF. This sequence joins TRBV19 and TRBJ2-6, with TRBD2 as a possible D gene (6 bases). This CDR3 region has 13 residues. Germline V gives CDR1 LNHDA, CDR2 SQIVND (reference sequence).

This clonotype was picked up a small number of times. The V and J genes are TRBV2 and TRBJ2-1; 8 positions agree with TRBD2. The germline V gene has CDR1 SNHLY and CDR2 FYNNEI. After removal of 2 bases from V and 5 bases from J, the junction contained 5 bases not matched to a gene. The CDR3 consists of 15 residues. CDR3: CASSEITSGNNEQFF. Written as DNA, the CDR3 is TGTGCCAGCAGTGAAATCACTAGCGGTAACAATGAGCAGTTCTTC. The full variable domain, its missing parts supplied by reference TRBV2 and TRBJ2-1, is EPEVTQTPSHQVTQMGQEVILRCVPISNHLYFYWYRQILGQKVEFLVSFYNNEISEKSEIFDDQFSVERPDGSNFTLKIRSTKLEDSAMYFCASSEITSGNNEQFFGPGTRLTVL.

This clonotype was seen at least ten times. The genes are TRBV7-3 and TRBJ2-2; TRBD1 aligns across 10 bases. The CDR3 runs to 16 residues. J lost 4 bases, V lost 5 bases, and 7 bases had no gene match. CDR1 is SGHTA and CDR2 is FQGTGA in the germline V gene. The chain's CDR3 is CASSERQGASTGELFF. The CDR3 DNA sequence: TGTGCCAGCAGCGAGAGACAGGGGGCGAGCACCGGGGAGCTGTTTTTT.

This clonotype was recorded many times. The chain recombines TRBV5-1 with TRBJ1-6, with D hard to call. Trimming left V 0 bases short and J 10 bases short, with 14 bases between. CDR3 length: 15 amino acids. Germline V gene data show CDR1 as SGHRS and CDR2 as YFSETQ. The CDR3 coding sequence is TGCGCCAGCAGCTTGGAAGGCCAGAGCACATCACCCCTCCACTTT. Translated: CASSLEGQSTSPLHF.

CDR3 region: CASSPRGTDGYTF. The CDR3 coding sequence is TGTGCCAGCAGTCCCCGGGGTACCGATGGCTACACCTTC. The gene calls are TRBV27 and TRBJ1-2; D is ambiguous. The germline gives CDR1 MNHEY, CDR2 SMNVEV (reference sequence). CDR3 length: 13 amino acids. V was pared by 5 bases and J by 6 bases, with 13 bases between.

This clonotype was seen ten or more times. The J gene is TRBJ2-7, the V gene TRBV25-1, with 8 bases lining up with TRBD1. The CDR3 extends over 16 amino acids. V shed 1 base and J 4 bases; nucleotides not matched to a gene: 9. Germline CDR1 MGHDK, CDR2 SYGVNS. The CDR3 region is CASSESESTGGYEQYF. The CDR3 bases are TGTGCCAGCAGTGAATCCGAGTCTACAGGGGGGTACGAGCAGTACTTC.

This clonotype has more than one count but fewer than ten. This sequence joins TRBV6-1 and TRBJ1-4; a weak D match, TRBD1 (5 bases). CDR1 is MNHNS, CDR2 SASEGT, per germline. This CDR3 has 16 residues. Trimming removed 5 bases from V and 12 bases from J, with 25 bases in between. CDR3 sequence: CASSPAGGLLQVELFF. As DNA, the CDR3 is TGTGCCAGCAGTCCCGCGGGGGGACTTCTCCAAGTGGAACTGTTTTTT.

V and J are TRBV29-1 and TRBJ1-1; TRBD1 is a possible D gene (5 bases). From germline, CDR1 is SQVTM and CDR2 ANQGSEA. V lost 4 bases, J lost 6 bases, and 15 bases lay in between. The CDR3 totals 13 residues. The CDR3: CSVAGVLVPEAFF. The DNA for the CDR3 is TGCAGCGTTGCGGGGGTTTTGGTCCCTGAAGCTTTCTTT.

The table lists this clonotype with a few counts. V is TRBV10-3 and J is TRBJ2-7; possible D gene TRBD2, 5 bases. The CDR3 length is 12 residues. Per the germline V gene, CDR1 is ENHRY and CDR2 is SYGVKD. V lost 3 bases and J 6 bases, leaving 9 bases between the germline ends. The DNA for the CDR3 is TGTGCCATCAGTGATGGCGGAGGCGAGCAGTACTTC. Its translation: CAISDGGGEQYF.

This clonotype was counted a few times. At one boundary the junction diverges from the germline segment, which might be a read error. The genes are TRBV5-1 and TRBJ2-1, with 10 bases fitting TRBD1. Per the germline V gene, CDR1 is SGHRS and CDR2 is YFSETQ. The CDR3 runs to 16 residues. CDR3 region: CASSLNDRGHYNEQFF. CDR3 nucleotides: TGTGCCAGCAGCTTGAACGACAGGGGGCACTACAATGAGCAGTTCTTC.